This section outlines one T cell receptor beta chain sequence together with its context. It lacks a known antigen. No quality values exist for individual bases; no much larger clone is one base distant. To identify antigen-specific CD4+ T cell clonotypes by their expansion, the ViraFEST assay first stimulated PBMC with viral peptide pools and then applied TCR sequencing. After approximately 11 days of culture, CD4+ T cells were isolated with the EasySep CD4+ T cell isolation kit. The absence of prior SARS-CoV-2 infection in healthy vaccine recipients was confirmed by negative nucleocapsid antibodies before and after vaccination. Each well held 2 million to 2.5 million PBMC cultured in IMDM containing roughly 5.1% human AB serum, 8 to 10 IU/ml IL-2 and gentamicin, along with about 9.3 ug/ml peptides. Half of the culture medium was replaced with fresh IL-2-containing medium on days 3 and 7. Unless noted otherwise, every peptide stimulation condition was cultured in triplicate wells. PBMC were separated from whole blood using Ficoll-Paque Plus gradient centrifugation and were then either cryopreserved at -140C or used fresh. The spike proteins of SARS-CoV-2 and of the common cold coronaviruses HCoV-NL63, HCoV-OC43 and HCoV-229E were spanned by overlapping peptide pools. The QIAamp micro DNA kit was used to extract genomic DNA from the cultured CD4+ T cells.

The entry originates in a study of vaccination effects on CD4 cells after COVID-19 (dated by TCRdb to 2021 to 2024). Concerning the study at large: Participants received two doses of either the BNT162b2 or the mRNA-1273 mRNA SARS-CoV-2 vaccine. Cultures from other donors in the study were sequenced with the Oncomine TCR Beta short-read assay on an Illumina iSeq 100. The full study included 10 COVID-19 convalescent patients and a handful of SARS-CoV-2-naive healthy vaccine recipients. SARS-CoV-2 spike-specific CD4+ TCR repertoires were compared before and after mRNA vaccination in COVID-19 convalescent patients and in infection-naive vaccine recipients.

The CDR3 contains 17 residues, cysteine and phenylalanine counted. Only CDR3 DNA is held: 51 bases, read in frame from base 1. Trimming removed 0 bases from V and 4 bases from J, leaving 16 bases between the germline ends. Reading the germline V gene gives CDR1 SGHDT and CDR2 YYEEEE. What the authors observed across the whole study: Among healthy vaccine recipients, nearly all vaccine-induced clones were SARS-CoV-2 mono-reactive, and only 1 of 255 was cross-reactive with common cold coronaviruses. Both infection-induced and vaccine-induced clones contracted markedly at late post-vaccination timepoints, which is consistent with waning T cell responses. The study was limited by a small number of convalescent patients and lacked early post-infection timepoints.

To prepare the library, the immunoSEQ multiplex PCR assay was applied. DNA from the cultured, isolated CD4+ T cells was subjected to TCR beta CDR3 sequencing. As for how the authors treated the data: Non-productive TCR sequences were removed and reads were trimmed to the CDR3 region, keeping CDR3s of at least 7 amino acids. Antigen-specific clonotypes were identified with the MANAFEST web app by comparing expansion in peptide wells against reference cultures. To be called positive, a clone needed expansion at FDR<0.05 compared with the reference and with all other wells, an odds ratio greater than 5, and a frequency greater than 0.1% in two replicate wells. A clonotype was called cross-reactive if it was significantly expanded both in SARS-CoV-2 spike wells and in at least one common cold coronavirus spike condition. CDR3 similarity was assessed by Levenshtein distance with the stringdist R package, and unrooted trees were built with ape in R 3.6.1. In its TCRdb copy, this immuneACCESS table keeps in-frame sequences only and misses some clones. Where compared with another copy, unresolved V genes explain less than half of these, and the others have no known cause. V and J calls and clone size are given by that table; D and trimming were obtained from the DNA. A total of approximately 70,000 clones appear in this sample, around 79% of them only once. The top ten clones comprise roughly 2.9% of the sample.

The sequence joins TRBV5-6 to TRBJ2-2; TRBD2 could be the D gene, as 5 bases match. This specimen consisted of CD4+ T cells from PBMCs cultured with HCoV-NL63 spike peptides, obtained before COVID-19 vaccination. The sample's cell subset or site, from its label and the paper: HCoV-NL63 spike overlapping peptide pool stimulation. The sequence was collected from a human donor who received a COVID-19 vaccine. In nucleotide form, the sequence is TGTGCCAGCAGCTTGGTCGTTGGAGGACCGCTCACCGGGGAGCTGTTTTTT. This sequence encodes CASSLVVGGPLTGELFF.